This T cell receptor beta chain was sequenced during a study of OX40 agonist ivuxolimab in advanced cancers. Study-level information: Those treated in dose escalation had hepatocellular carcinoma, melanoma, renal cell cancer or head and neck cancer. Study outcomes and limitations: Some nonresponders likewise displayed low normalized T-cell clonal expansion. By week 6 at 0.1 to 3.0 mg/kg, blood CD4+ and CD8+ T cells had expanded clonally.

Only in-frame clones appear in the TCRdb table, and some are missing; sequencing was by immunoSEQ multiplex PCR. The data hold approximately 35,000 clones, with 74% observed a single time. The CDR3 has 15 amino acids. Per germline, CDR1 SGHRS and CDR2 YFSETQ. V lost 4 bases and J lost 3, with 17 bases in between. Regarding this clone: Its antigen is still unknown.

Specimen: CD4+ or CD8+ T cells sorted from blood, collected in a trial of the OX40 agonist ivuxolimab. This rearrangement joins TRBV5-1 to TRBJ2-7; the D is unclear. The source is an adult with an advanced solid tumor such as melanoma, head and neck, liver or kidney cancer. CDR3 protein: CASSPTLLPLYEQYF. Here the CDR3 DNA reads TGCGCCAGCAGCCCAACCCTTTTGCCCCTCTACGAGCAGTACTTC.